Sequencing of this T cell receptor (beta chain) was carried out in a study of cytomegalovirus exposure and HLA in healthy donors. In the case of this clone: Antigen specificity is unknown.

The germline V gene encodes CDR1 SGHRS and CDR2 YFSETQ. V dropped 0 bases and J dropped 8 bases, with 11 bases sitting between them. The CDR3 consists of 13 residues. The study, taken as a whole, reports: Earlier analysis yielded a pattern in which most TCR beta V segments were productive about 90% or about 30% of the time. The HLA-A and HLA-B alleles of most subjects were reportedly predicted accurately from TCR beta sequences.

The PCR used 60 Vbeta and 13 Jbeta primers. This table comes from immunoSEQ multiplex PCR, and its TCRdb copy is limited to in-frame clones, with some not included. The table records about 140,000 clones, roughly 81% of them present only once. The sample taken for sequencing was PBMCs. This TCR was sampled from a female donor in good health and CMV-seronegative. The chain is built from TRBV5-1 and TRBJ1-1; D is perhaps TRBD1 (6 bases). The CDR3 reads CASSLGGRGEAFF. DNA for the CDR3: TGCGCCAGCAGCTTGGGCGGCAGGGGAGAAGCTTTCTTT.